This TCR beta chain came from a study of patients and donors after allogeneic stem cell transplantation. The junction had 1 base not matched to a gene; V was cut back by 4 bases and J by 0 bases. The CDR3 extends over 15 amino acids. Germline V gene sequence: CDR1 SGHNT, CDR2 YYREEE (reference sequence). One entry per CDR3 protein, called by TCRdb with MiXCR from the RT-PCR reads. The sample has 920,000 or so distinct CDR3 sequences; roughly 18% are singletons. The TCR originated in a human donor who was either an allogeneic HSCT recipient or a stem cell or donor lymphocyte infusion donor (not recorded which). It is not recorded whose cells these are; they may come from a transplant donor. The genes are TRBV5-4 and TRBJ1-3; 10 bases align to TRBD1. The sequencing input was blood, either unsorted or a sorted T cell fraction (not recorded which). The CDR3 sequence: CASSDRGPSGNTIYF. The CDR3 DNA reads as TGTGCCAGCAGCGACAGGGGGCCCTCTGGAAACACCATATATTTT.